A single sample is the source of the 29 T cell receptor beta chains below, sequenced in a study of CD8+ T cells in alopecia areata. As for treatment: oral pan-JAK inhibitor, 5-10 mg twice daily. Once RNA had been extracted, it was reverse transcribed into cDNA to act as the sequencing template. Assay used: immunoSEQ multiplex PCR; TCRdb lists only in-frame clones, some missing. The top ten clones hold around 17% of a sample with 95,000 to 100,000 clones, 60% of them seen once. Sequencing was performed on CD8+ T cells sorted from blood, taken at approximately week 60, from a patient treated with tofacitinib. The origin of the receptors is a human donor with alopecia areata.

This chain joins TRBV2 and TRBJ2-3; D call uncertain. Trimming took 5 bases from V and 3 from J, leaving 12 bases between them. Germline V gene sequence: CDR1 SNHLY, CDR2 FYNNEI. The CDR3 consists of 14 residues. The CDR3 loop is CASSIAEYTDTQYF. For the CDR3, the DNA is TGTGCCAGCAGTATTGCGGAATATACAGATACGCAGTATTTT.

The chain uses TRBV7-4 and TRBJ1-1; D not resolved. The CDR3 spans 12 residues. V was cut by 4 bases and J by 0 bases, with 3 bases left in between. The germline CDR1 and CDR2 sequences are SGHVT and SQSDAQ. The chain's CDR3 is CASSWVNTEAFF. The CDR3 region has the DNA TGTGCCAGCAGCTGGGTGAACACTGAAGCTTTCTTT. Using reference TRBV7-4 and TRBJ1-1 for the parts outside the CDR3, the full variable domain is GAGVSQSPRYKVAKRGRDVALRCDSISGHVTLYWYRQTLGQGSEVLTYSQSDAQRDKSGRPSGRFSAERPERSVSTLKIQRTEQGDSAVYLCASSWVNTEAFFGQGTRLTVV.

V gene TRBV6-6 combines with J gene TRBJ2-5, with TRBD1 matching over 7 bases. The junction had 11 bases not matched to a gene; V was cut back by 5 bases and J by 2 bases. Germline loops: CDR1 MNHNY, CDR2 SVGAGI (reference sequence). This CDR3 has 16 amino acids. CDR3 sequence (DNA): TGTGCCAGCAGTCCTCGACAGGGTCGAGGACAAGAGACCCAGTACTTC. As protein: CASSPRQGRGQETQYF.

This clone appeared once. The junction and the germline gene differ at one end; a read error may be behind it. The genes are TRBV6-5 and TRBJ2-2; 8 bases align to TRBD2. The CDR3 consists of 14 residues. From germline, CDR1 is MNHEY and CDR2 SVGAGI. The CDR3 region is CTSSPSGGTGELFF. The CDR3 coding sequence is TGTACCAGCAGCCCCTCGGGAGGGACCGGGGAGCTGTTTTTT.

Only a few counts were recorded for this clone. Distinct nucleotide sequences in the sample also encode this CDR3. The rearrangement links TRBV30 to TRBJ1-5; D unclear. The CDR3 length is 13 residues. V was trimmed by 2 bases and J by 1 base, leaving 6 bases between them. Germline V gene sequence: CDR1 GTSNPN, CDR2 SVGIG (reference sequence). Here the CDR3 DNA reads TGTGCCTGGAGTAGCGGAAGCAATCAGCCCCAGCATTTT. It yields the protein CAWSSGSNQPQHF. Using reference TRBV30 and TRBJ1-5 for the parts outside the CDR3, the full variable domain is SQTIHQWPATLVQPVGSPLSLECTVEGTSNPNLYWYRQAAGRGLQLLFYSVGIGQISSEVPQNLSASRPQDRQFILSSKKLLLSDSGFYLCAWSSGSNQPQHFGDGTRLSIL.

As for this clone: The sample contains more than one DNA sequence encoding this CDR3. The CDR3 DNA reads as TGTGCCAGCAGCTTGGCCAGCTCCTACGAGCAGTACTTC. Amino acids: CASSLASSYEQYF. The chain combines TRBV7-9 with TRBJ2-7; no clear D gene. Trimming took off 3 bases at V and 0 bases at J, with 6 bases between the two ends. Germline lookup yields CDR1 SEHNR and CDR2 FQNEAQ (reference sequence). The CDR3 has 13 residues.

This clone was recorded only once. The rearrangement uses TRBV2 and TRBJ1-5; 11 nucleotides agree with TRBD1. CDR3 length: 16 residues. The V segment lost 6 bases and the J segment 7 bases; nucleotides outside the gene matches: 11. CDR1 and CDR2 (germline): SNHLY, FYNNEI. CDR3 loop: CASSAAGTGGGQPQHF. DNA for the CDR3: TGTGCCAGCAGCGCCGCCGGGACAGGGGGTGGCCAGCCCCAGCATTTT. The full variable domain, its missing parts supplied by reference TRBV2 and TRBJ1-5, is EPEVTQTPSHQVTQMGQEVILRCVPISNHLYFYWYRQILGQKVEFLVSFYNNEISEKSEIFDDQFSVERPDGSNFTLKIRSTKLEDSAMYFCASSAAGTGGGQPQHFGDGTRLSIL.

The CDR3 DNA follows: TGCGCCAGCAGCCAAGTCAGTAGGGAATCTCGGTTTTGGGCTGAAGCTTTCTTT. It yields the protein CASSQVSRESRFWAEAFF. The V and J genes are TRBV4-1 and TRBJ1-1; D unresolved. Per the germline V gene, CDR1 is MGHRA and CDR2 is YSYEKL. The CDR3 has 18 residues. The V end lost 1 base, the J end lost 6 bases, and 24 bases lay between the germline ends.

The V call is TRBV15, the J call TRBJ1-5; maybe TRBD1 (6 bases). CDR3 length: 17 residues. Germline CDR1 is LNHNV and CDR2 is YYDKDF (reference sequence). V dropped 1 base and J dropped 3 bases, with 16 bases sitting between them. The CDR3 spells CATSRVRQVAPNQPQHF. In DNA form, the CDR3 reads TGTGCCACCAGCAGAGTGAGACAGGTAGCCCCCAATCAGCCCCAGCATTTT.

This rearrangement joins TRBV30 to TRBJ2-5; D is unclear. The CDR3 runs to 13 residues. Germline CDR1 is GTSNPN and CDR2 is SVGIG (reference sequence). V lost 4 bases and J 5 bases, leaving 14 bases between the germline ends. DNA for the CDR3: TGTGCCTGGATTACCCCCCTCCTGGAGACCCAGTACTTC. Residues: CAWITPLLETQYF.

The rearrangement joins TRBV7-9 to TRBJ2-5; tentative D call: TRBD2 (5 bases). Germline V lookup: CDR1 SEHNR, CDR2 FQNEAQ (reference sequence). V gave up 2 bases and J gave up 0 bases, with 13 bases separating them. This CDR3 contains 16 residues. The CDR3 coding sequence is TGTGCCAGCAGCTTAAACCAGCGGCCGTACCAAGAGACCCAGTACTTC. Protein sequence: CASSLNQRPYQETQYF.

The V call is TRBV5-1, the J call TRBJ2-1; TRBD2 aligns across 11 bases. V shed 3 bases and J 0 bases; nucleotides not matched to a gene: 5. This CDR3 contains 17 residues. The germline V gene encodes CDR1 SGHRS and CDR2 YFSETQ. CDR3 region: CASSSGLAEVSYNEQFF. The CDR3 DNA is TGCGCCAGCAGCTCGGGACTAGCGGAGGTCTCCTACAATGAGCAGTTCTTC. The variable domain in full, completed from reference TRBV5-1 and TRBJ2-1, reads KAGVTQTPRYLIKTRGQQVTLSCSPISGHRSVSWYQQTPGQGLQFLFEYFSETQRNKGNFPGRFSGRQFSNSRSEMNVSTLELGDSALYLCASSSGLAEVSYNEQFFGPGTRLTVL.

The chain joins TRBV6-6 to TRBJ2-4; 7 positions match TRBD1. The length of the CDR3 is 16 residues. The V and J ends lost 7 bases and 0 bases, in that order; junction bases with no gene match: 9. From germline, CDR1 is MNHNY and CDR2 SVGAGI (reference sequence). DNA of the CDR3: TGTGCCAGCACCCGGACAGGTCCTTTAGCCAAAAACATTCAGTACTTC. Its translation: CASTRTGPLAKNIQYF.

V usage is TRBV6-5 and J usage is TRBJ1-5, with 8 bases aligning to TRBD1. J was trimmed by 2 bases and V by 7 bases; bases with no gene match: 4. The CDR3 is made up of 14 amino acids. The germline V gene encodes CDR1 MNHEY and CDR2 SVGAGI. Here the CDR3 DNA reads TGTGCCAGCAAGGACAGGGTTGGCAATCAGCCCCAGCATTTT. This encodes CASKDRVGNQPQHF.

The chain joins TRBV6-6 to TRBJ2-3; tentative D call: TRBD2 (5 bases). The CDR3 runs 15 residues. Trimming left V 7 bases short and J 1 base short, with 15 bases between. CDR1 is MNHNY, CDR2 SVGAGI, per germline (reference sequence). The CDR3 spells CASILRPGGTDTQYF. CDR3 in DNA: TGTGCCAGCATTCTGCGACCCGGGGGCACAGATACGCAGTATTTT.

The V gene is TRBV29-1, the J gene TRBJ2-7, with D perhaps TRBD1 or TRBD2 (5 bases each). This CDR3 is built from 15 residues. The germline V gene encodes CDR1 SQVTM and CDR2 ANQGSEA. V shed 2 bases and J shed 0 bases, with 14 bases lying between them. The CDR3 reads CSVETRDRGSYEQYF. In DNA, the CDR3 is TGCAGCGTTGAAACTCGGGACCGCGGCTCCTACGAGCAGTACTTC.

The chain uses TRBV7-9 and TRBJ1-5; TRBD1 matches at 7 bases. CDR3 length equals 15 residues. CDR1 and CDR2 from the germline V gene are SEHNR and FQNEAQ (reference sequence). The V segment lost 4 bases and the J segment 2 bases; nucleotides outside the gene matches: 5. CDR3 sequence reads: CASSSGTVRNQPQHF. The CDR3 DNA follows: TGTGCCAGCAGCTCCGGGACAGTGCGCAATCAGCCCCAGCATTTT.

V and J are TRBV2 and TRBJ2-1; possible D gene TRBD1, 5 bases. CDR1 is SNHLY, CDR2 FYNNEI, per germline. Trimming stripped 6 bases from V and 5 bases from J, with 17 bases between. This CDR3 region has 15 residues. CDR3 amino acids: CASRARGFLNNEQFF. Written as DNA, the CDR3 is TGTGCCAGCAGGGCAAGGGGATTCCTAAACAATGAGCAGTTCTTC.

This sequence joins TRBV15 and TRBJ1-2; D gene ambiguous. This CDR3 is built from 15 residues. Per germline, CDR1 LNHNV and CDR2 YYDKDF (reference sequence). V dropped 3 bases and J dropped 0 bases, with 11 bases sitting between them. This CDR3 is CATSSARGTNYGYTF. The CDR3 region has the DNA TGTGCCACCAGCAGTGCCCGCGGAACTAACTATGGCTACACCTTC.

This clone turned up a few times. V and J are TRBV30 and TRBJ2-5, with D unclear. The CDR3 runs 14 residues. The ends were cut back, 1 base at V and 2 bases at J, with 11 bases in the middle. Germline V CDR1 and CDR2: GTSNPN, SVGIG (reference sequence). Written as DNA, the CDR3 is TGTGCCTGGAGTGAGACACGTACGCAAGAGACCCAGTACTTC. It is translated as CAWSETRTQETQYF.

This chain uses TRBV30 with TRBJ1-1, with D unclear. The CDR3 runs to 13 residues. Germline assignment: CDR1 GTSNPN and CDR2 SVGIG (reference sequence). The V and J ends lost 0 bases and 1 base respectively, with 6 bases between them. The CDR3 reads CAWSVSRNTEAFF. In nucleotides, the CDR3 is TGTGCCTGGAGTGTGTCCAGGAACACTGAAGCTTTCTTT.

This chain joins TRBV15 and TRBJ2-1; 8 nucleotides agree with TRBD1. Germline V CDR1 and CDR2: LNHNV, YYDKDF (reference sequence). With 0 bases clipped from V and 7 bases from J, the junction kept 8 bases outside the gene matches. The length of the CDR3 is 16 residues. CDR3 region: CATSRDRGQGRNEQFF. The CDR3 DNA is TGTGCCACCAGCAGAGATCGCGGACAGGGTCGAAATGAGCAGTTCTTC.

J is TRBJ1-2 and V is TRBV9, with TRBD1 identical over 8 bases. J lost 6 bases, V lost 3 bases, and 7 bases had no gene match. This CDR3 region has 14 residues. The germline V gene encodes CDR1 SGDLS and CDR2 YYNGEE. This CDR3 is CASSDWTGRDGYTF. The CDR3 bases are TGTGCCAGCAGCGATTGGACAGGGAGGGATGGCTACACCTTC.

The chain employs TRBV7-2 and TRBJ2-3; 11 nucleotides align to TRBD2. Germline V lookup: CDR1 SGHTA, CDR2 FQGNSA. The CDR3 sequence is 16 residues long. Trimming removed 3 bases from V and 7 bases from J; junction bases left unmatched: 9. CDR3: CASSLETSGGGHTQYF. The CDR3 DNA sequence: TGTGCCAGCAGCTTGGAAACTAGCGGGGGCGGACATACGCAGTATTTT. Looking up the rest from reference TRBV7-2 and TRBJ2-3 gives the full variable domain: GAGVSQSPSNKVTEKGKDVELRCDPISGHTALYWYRQSLGQGLEFLIYFQGNSAPDKSGLPSDRFSAERTGGSVSTLTIQRTQQEDSAVYLCASSLETSGGGHTQYFGPGTRLTVL.

The chain is built from TRBV25-1 and TRBJ1-4; TRBD1 might be the D (6 bases). Per the germline V gene, CDR1 is MGHDK and CDR2 is SYGVNS. This CDR3 spans 14 amino acids. Trimming left V 3 bases short and J 8 bases short, with 13 bases between. The CDR3 nucleotides are TGTGCCAGCAGTGATGGGACATTATCCGAAAAACTGTTTTTT. It yields the protein CASSDGTLSEKLFF.

V is TRBV6-5 and J is TRBJ2-1; 8 bases match TRBD1. From germline, CDR1 is MNHEY and CDR2 SVGAGI. The V gene end was trimmed by 6 bases and the J gene end by 6 bases; junction bases not matched to a gene: 10. This CDR3 comprises 15 residues. The CDR3 sequence: CASRPRGQVINEQFF. In DNA form, the CDR3 reads TGTGCCAGCAGACCAAGGGGACAGGTAATCAATGAGCAGTTCTTC.

The rearrangement joins TRBV27 to TRBJ1-5, with D possibly being TRBD1 (6 bases). The CDR3 loop spans 14 amino acids. CDR1 and CDR2 (germline): MNHEY, SMNVEV (reference sequence). The ends were cut back, 3 bases at V and 1 base at J, with 7 bases in the middle. CDR3: CASSFGQSNQPQHF. In DNA, the CDR3 is TGTGCCAGCAGTTTTGGACAGAGCAATCAGCCCCAGCATTTT.

In its sample, this clone was seen a few times. The J gene is TRBJ2-5, the V gene TRBV4-1, with a possible D match to TRBD2 (5 bases). The V gene's germline CDR1 is MGHRA and CDR2 YSYEKL. V lost 1 base and J 5 bases, leaving 8 bases between the germline ends. The CDR3 totals 13 residues. The CDR3 sequence is CASSQGRVETQYF. The CDR3 bases are TGCGCCAGCAGCCAAGGGCGGGTGGAGACCCAGTACTTC.

This clone was seen a few times. The chain carries TRBV7-9 and TRBJ2-7, with D possibly matching TRBD2 (5 bases). The CDR3 runs to 13 residues. The germline V gene encodes CDR1 SEHNR and CDR2 FQNEAQ (reference sequence). Deletions cut 6 bases from V and 1 base from J, with 10 bases between. CDR3 sequence: CASRDGGSYEQYF. In DNA, the CDR3 is TGTGCCAGCAGGGACGGAGGATCCTACGAGCAGTACTTC. Together with reference TRBV7-9 and TRBJ2-7, the CDR3 gives the full variable domain: DTGVSQNPRHKITKRGQNVTFRCDPISEHNRLYWYRQTLGQGPEFLTYFQNEAQLEKSRLLSDRFSAERPKGSFSTLEIQRTEQGDSAMYLCASRDGGSYEQYFGPGTRLTVT.